The clone carrying this T cell receptor (beta chain) was counted a few times. The record originates from a study of cytotoxic CD8 clonotypes in ibrutinib-treated CLL. Germline CDR1 is SGHRS and CDR2 is YFSETQ. The junction had 4 bases not matched to a gene; V was cut back by 4 bases and J by 4 bases. The CDR3 is made up of 14 amino acids. Measured with immunoSEQ multiplex PCR; TCRdb has only the in-frame clones, and not every one. The data contain almost 250,000 clones, 60% to 75% of them singletons. The starting material was PBMCs, obtained after 24 months of ibrutinib treatment. The rearrangement links TRBV5-1 to TRBJ2-1; 8 nucleotides agree with TRBD2. The TCR originated in a human donor with chronic lymphocytic leukemia. This chain's CDR3 is CASSTSGIYNEQFF. CDR3 sequence (DNA): TGCGCCAGCAGCACTAGCGGTATATACAATGAGCAGTTCTTC.